A single sample gave rise to the 4 T cell receptor beta chains below, sequenced in a study of T cell repertoires in cytomegalovirus infection. Their recognized antigens are unknown. MiXCR was run by TCRdb on the reads, yielding one entry per CDR3 protein. The data show about 110,000 distinct CDR3 sequences, 35% to 50% seen once. Sequencing was performed on CD8+ T cells from cultured PBMCs, taken from culture after CMV antigen stimulation. The receptors originated from a human donor in good health (CMV status not recorded). Some clones in this sample may be carry-over from other donors' samples.

Only a few counts were recorded for this clonotype. The chain uses TRBV12-3 or TRBV12-4 and TRBJ1-1; 9 positions match TRBD1. This CDR3 has 16 residues. V gave up 5 bases and J gave up 1 base; unmatched junction bases: 8. Here the CDR3 DNA reads TGTGCCAGCAGTGAGGCCGGGACAGGGACGAACACTGAAGCTTTCTTT. Translation: CASSEAGTGTNTEAFF.

This chain links TRBV20-1 with TRBJ2-7, with D hard to call. Trimming left V 5 bases short and J 1 base short, with 9 bases between. CDR1 is DFQATT and CDR2 is SNEGSKA in the germline V gene (reference sequence). CDR3 size: 12 residues. CDR3 in DNA: TGCAGTGCTTCCTCGTGGTCCTACGAGCAGTACTTC. This translates into CSASSWSYEQYF.

The CDR3 reads CASSDRSSNTEAFF. The CDR3 bases are TGTGCCAGTAGTGACCGTTCCTCAAACACTGAAGCTTTCTTT. The V gene is TRBV19, the J gene TRBJ1-1; D not certain. From germline, CDR1 is LNHDA and CDR2 SQIVND (reference sequence). The germline V and J ends were trimmed by 5 bases and 2 bases, with 12 bases remaining between them. CDR3 length: 14 amino acids.

This clonotype occurred once. The chain recombines TRBV10-3 with TRBJ2-1, with TRBD2 matching over 14 bases. CDR3 length: 15 residues. Germline lookup yields CDR1 ENHRY and CDR2 SYGVKD. Losses at the gene ends were 4 bases for V and 4 bases for J; bases not matched to a gene: 0. The CDR3 loop reads CAISGTSGGYNEQFF. Here the CDR3 DNA reads TGTGCCATCAGTGGGACTAGCGGGGGGTACAATGAGCAGTTCTTC.